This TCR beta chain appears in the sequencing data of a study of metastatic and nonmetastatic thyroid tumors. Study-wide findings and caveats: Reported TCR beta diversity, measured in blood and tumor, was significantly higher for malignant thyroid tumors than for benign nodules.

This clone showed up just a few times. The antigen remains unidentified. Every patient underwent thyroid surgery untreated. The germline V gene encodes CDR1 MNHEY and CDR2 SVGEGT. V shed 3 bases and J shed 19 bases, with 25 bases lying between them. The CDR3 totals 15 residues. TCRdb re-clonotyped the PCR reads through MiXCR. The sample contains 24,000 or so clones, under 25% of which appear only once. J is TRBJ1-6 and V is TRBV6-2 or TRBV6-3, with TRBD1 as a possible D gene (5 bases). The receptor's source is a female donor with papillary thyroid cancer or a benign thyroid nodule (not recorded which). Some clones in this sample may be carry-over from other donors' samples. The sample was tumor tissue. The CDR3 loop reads CASSYRGNLNSPIHF. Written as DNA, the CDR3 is TGTGCCAGCAGTTATCGGGGGAATTTGAATTCACCCATACACTTT.